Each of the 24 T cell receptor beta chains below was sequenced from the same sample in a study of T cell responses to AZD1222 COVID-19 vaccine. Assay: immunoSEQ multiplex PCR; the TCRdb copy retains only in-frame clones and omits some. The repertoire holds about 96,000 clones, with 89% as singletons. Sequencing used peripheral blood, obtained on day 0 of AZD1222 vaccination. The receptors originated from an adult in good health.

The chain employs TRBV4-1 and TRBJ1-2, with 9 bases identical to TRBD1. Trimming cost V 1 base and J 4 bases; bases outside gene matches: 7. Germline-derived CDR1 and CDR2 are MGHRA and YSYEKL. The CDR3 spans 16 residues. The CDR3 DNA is TGCGCCAGCAGCCAAGGATTGTTGGGACAGGGCTATGGCTACACCTTC. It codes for CASSQGLLGQGYGYTF.

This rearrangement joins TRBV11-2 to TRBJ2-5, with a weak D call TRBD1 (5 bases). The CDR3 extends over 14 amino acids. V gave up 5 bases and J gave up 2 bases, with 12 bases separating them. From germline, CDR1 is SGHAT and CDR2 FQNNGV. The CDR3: CASSPVGLQETQYF. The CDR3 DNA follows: TGTGCCAGCAGCCCAGTGGGGCTACAAGAGACCCAGTACTTC.

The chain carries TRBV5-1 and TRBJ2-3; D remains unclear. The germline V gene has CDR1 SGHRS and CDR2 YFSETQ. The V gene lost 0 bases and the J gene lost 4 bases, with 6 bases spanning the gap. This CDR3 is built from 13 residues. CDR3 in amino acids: CASSLEGADTQYF. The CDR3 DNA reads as TGCGCCAGCAGCTTGGAGGGCGCAGATACGCAGTATTTT.

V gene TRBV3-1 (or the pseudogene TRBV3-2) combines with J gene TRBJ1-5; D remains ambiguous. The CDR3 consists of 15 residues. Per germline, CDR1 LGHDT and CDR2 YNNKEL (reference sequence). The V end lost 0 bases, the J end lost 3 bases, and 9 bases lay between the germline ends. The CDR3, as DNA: TGTGCCAGCAGCCAAGATCGGGGTTACAATCAGCCCCAGCATTTT. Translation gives CASSQDRGYNQPQHF.

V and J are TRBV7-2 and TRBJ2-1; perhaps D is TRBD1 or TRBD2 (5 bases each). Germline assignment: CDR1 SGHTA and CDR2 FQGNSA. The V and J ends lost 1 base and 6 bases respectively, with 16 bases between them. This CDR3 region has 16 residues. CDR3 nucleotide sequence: TGTGCCAGCAGCTTAGTGAGGGGTTTGGTTCTCAATGAGCAGTTCTTC. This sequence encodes CASSLVRGLVLNEQFF.

The CDR3 sequence is CASSSVKGKAFF. CDR3 nucleotide sequence: TGTGCCAGCAGCTCTGTTAAGGGGAAAGCTTTCTTT. The V and J genes are TRBV5-6 and TRBJ1-1; perhaps TRBD1 as D (5 bases). This CDR3 has 12 residues. Germline values: CDR1 SGHDT, CDR2 YYEEEE. Trimming removed 3 bases at V and 9 bases at J, with 12 bases between. Combining the CDR3 with reference TRBV5-6 and TRBJ1-1 gives the whole variable domain DAGVTQSPTHLIKTRGQQVTLRCSPKSGHDTVSWYQQALGQGPQFIFQYYEEEERQRGNFPDRFSGHQFPNYSSELNVNALLLGDSALYLCASSSVKGKAFFGQGTRLTVV.

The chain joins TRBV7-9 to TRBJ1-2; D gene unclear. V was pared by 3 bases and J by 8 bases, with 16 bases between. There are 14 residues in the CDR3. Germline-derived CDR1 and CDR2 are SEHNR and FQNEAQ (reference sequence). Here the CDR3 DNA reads TGTGCCAGCAGCTTTCAGGAGGACGCGAGGGGCTACACCTTC. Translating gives CASSFQEDARGYTF.

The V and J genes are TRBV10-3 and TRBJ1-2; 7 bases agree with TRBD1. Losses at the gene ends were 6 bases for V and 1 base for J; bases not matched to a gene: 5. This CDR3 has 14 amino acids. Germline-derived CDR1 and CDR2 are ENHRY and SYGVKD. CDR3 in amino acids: CAISARQGNYGYTF. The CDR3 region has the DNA TGTGCCATCAGCGCAAGACAGGGTAACTATGGCTACACCTTC.

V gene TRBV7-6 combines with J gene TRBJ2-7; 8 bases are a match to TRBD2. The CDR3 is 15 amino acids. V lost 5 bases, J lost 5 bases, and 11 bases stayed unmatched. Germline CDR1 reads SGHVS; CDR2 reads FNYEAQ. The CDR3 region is CASSPGGDLAHEQYF. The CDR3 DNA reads TGTGCCAGCAGCCCCGGGGGGGACTTGGCCCACGAGCAGTACTTC.

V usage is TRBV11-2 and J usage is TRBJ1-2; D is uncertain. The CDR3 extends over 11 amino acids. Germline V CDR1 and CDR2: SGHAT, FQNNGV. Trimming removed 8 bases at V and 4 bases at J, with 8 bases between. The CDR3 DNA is TGTGCCAGCGGGTCCTCCTATGGCTACACCTTC. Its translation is CASGSSYGYTF.

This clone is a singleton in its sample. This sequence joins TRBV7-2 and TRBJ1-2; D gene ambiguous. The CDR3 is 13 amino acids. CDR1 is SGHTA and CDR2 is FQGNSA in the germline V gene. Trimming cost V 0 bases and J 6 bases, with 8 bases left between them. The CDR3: CASSLANTNGYTF. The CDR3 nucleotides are TGTGCCAGCAGCTTAGCTAATACTAATGGCTACACCTTC.

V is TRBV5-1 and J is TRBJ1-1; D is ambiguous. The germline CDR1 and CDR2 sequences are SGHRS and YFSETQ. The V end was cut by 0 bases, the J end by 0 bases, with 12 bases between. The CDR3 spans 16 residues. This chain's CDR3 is CASSLAGQIMNTEAFF. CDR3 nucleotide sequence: TGCGCCAGCAGCTTGGCCGGGCAGATCATGAACACTGAAGCTTTCTTT.

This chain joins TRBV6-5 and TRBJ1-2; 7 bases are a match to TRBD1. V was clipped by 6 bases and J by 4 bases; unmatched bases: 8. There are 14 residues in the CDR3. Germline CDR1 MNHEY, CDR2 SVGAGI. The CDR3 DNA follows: TGTGCCAGCAGGGGACAGTATCCCCTCTATGGCTACACCTTC. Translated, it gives CASRGQYPLYGYTF.

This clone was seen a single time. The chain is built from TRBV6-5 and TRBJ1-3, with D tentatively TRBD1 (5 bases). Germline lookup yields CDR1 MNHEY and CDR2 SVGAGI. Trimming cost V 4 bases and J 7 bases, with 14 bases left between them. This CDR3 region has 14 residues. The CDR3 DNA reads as TGTGCCAGCAGTTTCTCGGGGGAAAGGAACACCATATATTTT. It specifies CASSFSGERNTIYF.

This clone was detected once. This CDR3 is CASSLSGGNSPLHF. Here the CDR3 DNA reads TGTGCCAGCAGCTTAAGTGGGGGGAATTCACCCCTCCACTTT. V is TRBV11-3 and J is TRBJ1-6; D is perhaps TRBD1 (5 bases). The CDR3 runs 14 residues. Trimming pared 2 bases from V and 7 bases from J, leaving 9 bases between. Germline CDR1 reads SGHNT; CDR2 reads YENEEA.

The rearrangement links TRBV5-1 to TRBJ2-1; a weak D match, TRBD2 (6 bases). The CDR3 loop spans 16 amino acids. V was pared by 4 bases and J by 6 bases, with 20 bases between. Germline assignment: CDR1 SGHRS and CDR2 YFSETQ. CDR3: CASSPWAGRTPNEQFF. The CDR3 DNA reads TGCGCCAGCAGCCCGTGGGCGGGGCGTACCCCCAATGAGCAGTTCTTC.

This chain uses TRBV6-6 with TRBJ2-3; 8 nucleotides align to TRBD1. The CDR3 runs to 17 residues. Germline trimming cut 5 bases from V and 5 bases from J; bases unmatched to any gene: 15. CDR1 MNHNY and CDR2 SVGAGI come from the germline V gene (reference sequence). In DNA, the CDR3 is TGTGCCAGCAGTCCTCTTACGACACAGGGGGGTGGAGATACGCAGTATTTT. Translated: CASSPLTTQGGGDTQYF.

CDR3 protein: CASSPFGGPTEAFF. In nucleotides, the CDR3 is TGCGCCAGCAGCCCGTTTGGGGGTCCCACTGAAGCTTTCTTT. The J gene is TRBJ1-1, the V gene TRBV5-1, with D perhaps matching TRBD1 (5 bases). The germline gives CDR1 SGHRS, CDR2 YFSETQ. Deletions cut 4 bases from V and 4 bases from J, with 14 bases between. This CDR3 has 14 amino acids.

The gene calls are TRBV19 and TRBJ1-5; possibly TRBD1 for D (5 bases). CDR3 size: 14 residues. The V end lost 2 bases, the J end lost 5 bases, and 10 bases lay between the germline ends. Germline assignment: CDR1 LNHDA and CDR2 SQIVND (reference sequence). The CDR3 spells CASSINWGDQPQHF. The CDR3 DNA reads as TGTGCCAGTAGTATAAATTGGGGGGATCAGCCCCAGCATTTT.

The CDR3 DNA reads as TGTGCCAGTAGCTTCGCCATGAACACTGAAGCTTTCTTT. The encoded protein is CASSFAMNTEAFF. V gene TRBV19 combines with J gene TRBJ1-1; D remains unclear. Germline loops: CDR1 LNHDA, CDR2 SQIVND (reference sequence). The CDR3 contains 13 residues. The V end was cut by 6 bases, the J end by 0 bases, with 8 bases between.

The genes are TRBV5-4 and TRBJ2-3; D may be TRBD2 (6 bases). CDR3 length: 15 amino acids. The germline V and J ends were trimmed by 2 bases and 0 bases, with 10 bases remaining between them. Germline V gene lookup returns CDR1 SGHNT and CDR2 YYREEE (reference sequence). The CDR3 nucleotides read TGTGCCAGCAGCTTTTCTAGCGTTAGCACAGATACGCAGTATTTT. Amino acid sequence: CASSFSSVSTDTQYF.

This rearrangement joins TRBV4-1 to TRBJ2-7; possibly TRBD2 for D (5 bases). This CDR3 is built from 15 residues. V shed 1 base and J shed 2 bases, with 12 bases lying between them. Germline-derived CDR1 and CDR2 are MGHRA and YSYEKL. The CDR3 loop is CASSQVPGLAYEQYF. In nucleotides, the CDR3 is TGCGCCAGCAGCCAAGTACCGGGGTTGGCCTACGAGCAGTACTTC.

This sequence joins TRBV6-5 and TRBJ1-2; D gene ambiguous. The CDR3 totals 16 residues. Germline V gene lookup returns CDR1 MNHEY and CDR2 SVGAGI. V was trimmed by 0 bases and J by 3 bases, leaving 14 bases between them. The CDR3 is CASSYSGGLPYYGYTF. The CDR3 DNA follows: TGTGCCAGCAGTTACTCGGGAGGTCTACCGTACTATGGCTACACCTTC.

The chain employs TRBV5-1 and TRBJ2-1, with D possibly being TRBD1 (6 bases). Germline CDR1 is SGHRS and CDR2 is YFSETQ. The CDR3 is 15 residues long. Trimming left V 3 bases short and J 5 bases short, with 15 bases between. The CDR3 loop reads CASSSQGPIHNEQFF. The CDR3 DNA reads TGCGCCAGCAGCTCCCAGGGGCCCATCCACAATGAGCAGTTCTTC.